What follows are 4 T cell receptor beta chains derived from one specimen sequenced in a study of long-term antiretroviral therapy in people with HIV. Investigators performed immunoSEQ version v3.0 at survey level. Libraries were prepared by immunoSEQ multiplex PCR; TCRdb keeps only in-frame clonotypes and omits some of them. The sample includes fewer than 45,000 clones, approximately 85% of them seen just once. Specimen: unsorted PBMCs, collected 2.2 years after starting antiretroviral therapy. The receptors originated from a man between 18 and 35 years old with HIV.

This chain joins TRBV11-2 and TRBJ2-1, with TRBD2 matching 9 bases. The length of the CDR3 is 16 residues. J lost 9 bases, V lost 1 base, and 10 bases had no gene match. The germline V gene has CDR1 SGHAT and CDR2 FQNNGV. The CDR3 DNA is TGTGCCAGCAGCTTAGGCGGGGCGGGGGGGCCCTCTGAGCAGTTCTTC. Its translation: CASSLGGAGGPSEQFF. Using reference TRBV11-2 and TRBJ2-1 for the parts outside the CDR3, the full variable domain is EAGVAQSPRYKIIEKRQSVAFWCNPISGHATLYWYQQILGQGPKLLIQFQNNGVVDDSQLPKDRFSAERLKGVDSTLKIQPAKLEDSAVYLCASSLGGAGGPSEQFFGPGTRLTVL.

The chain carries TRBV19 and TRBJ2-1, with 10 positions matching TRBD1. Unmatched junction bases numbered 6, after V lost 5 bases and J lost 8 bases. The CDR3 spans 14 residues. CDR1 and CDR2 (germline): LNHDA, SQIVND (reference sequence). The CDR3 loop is CASSPGQGRHEQFF. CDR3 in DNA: TGTGCCAGTAGTCCGGGACAGGGGAGGCATGAGCAGTTCTTC.

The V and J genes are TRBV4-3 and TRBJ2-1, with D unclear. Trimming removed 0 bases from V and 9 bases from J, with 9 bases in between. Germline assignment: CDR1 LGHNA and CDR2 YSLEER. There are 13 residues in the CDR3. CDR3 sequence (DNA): TGCGCCAGCAGCCAAGATCAAGTTTTTGAGCAGTTCTTC. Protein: CASSQDQVFEQFF.

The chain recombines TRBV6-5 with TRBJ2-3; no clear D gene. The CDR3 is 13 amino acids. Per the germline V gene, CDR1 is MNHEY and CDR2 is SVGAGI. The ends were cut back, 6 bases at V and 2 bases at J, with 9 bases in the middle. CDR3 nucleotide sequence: TGTGCCAGCAGACAACAGACCACAGATACGCAGTATTTT. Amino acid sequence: CASRQQTTDTQYF.